This T cell receptor beta chain derives from a study of blood T cell repertoires in COVID-19. Study-level information: In each case, the material was cDNA or gDNA derived from T cells, B-cell-depleted T cells, or PBMCs.

Profiling relied on immunoSEQ multiplex PCR, and the TCRdb table lists in-frame clones only, not all of them. The data show 250,000 to 350,000 clones, 70% to 90% seen once. Participants, about 18 to 90 years old, spanned around 26 US areas. Cohort allocation depended upon clinical history that participants reported. The sequence came from a woman between 25 and 40 years old who had recovered from COVID-19. Source material: PBMCs or T cells enriched from blood (not recorded which).

The CDR3 sequence is CASSLGGPEQYF. The DNA of the CDR3 is TGTGCCAGCAGTTTAGGGGGGCCCGAGCAGTACTTC. The rearrangement links TRBV12-3 or TRBV12-4 to TRBJ2-7; TRBD1 is a possible D gene (6 bases). The CDR3 covers 12 residues. V dropped 1 base and J dropped 6 bases, with 7 bases sitting between them.